The 6 T cell receptor beta chains below come from one sample, sequenced in a study of radiotherapy plus CTLA-4 blockade in lung cancer. Assay used: immunoSEQ multiplex PCR; TCRdb lists only in-frame clones, some missing. The profile covers approximately 95,000 clones, with around 83% appearing a single time and roughly 3.5% taken by the ten largest. This material consisted of peripheral blood, taken from a patient treated with radiotherapy plus ipilimumab. These receptors were collected from a human donor with non-small cell lung cancer who had a partial response to radiotherapy plus ipilimumab.

V is TRBV7-9 and J is TRBJ2-3; D may be TRBD2 (5 bases). This CDR3 spans 13 amino acids. Trimming left V 8 bases short and J 1 base short, with 10 bases between. Germline assignment: CDR1 SEHNR and CDR2 FQNEAQ (reference sequence). CDR3 sequence reads: CASGSRGTDTQYF. In DNA form, the CDR3 reads TGTGCCAGCGGGAGTAGGGGCACAGATACGCAGTATTTT.

This chain connects TRBV19 to TRBJ2-1, with D perhaps matching TRBD2 (6 bases). Trimming shortened V by 9 bases and J by 4 bases, and 19 bases separated the two germline ends. The CDR3 is made up of 15 amino acids. CDR1 LNHDA and CDR2 SQIVND come from the germline V gene (reference sequence). CDR3: CASLQTGASYNEQFF. The CDR3 DNA follows: TGTGCCAGCCTACAGACGGGAGCTTCGTACAATGAGCAGTTCTTC. Looking up the rest from reference TRBV19 and TRBJ2-1 gives the full variable domain: DGGITQSPKYLFRKEGQNVTLSCEQNLNHDAMYWYRQDPGQGLRLIYYSQIVNDFQKGDIAEGYSVSREKKESFPLTVTSAQKNPTAFYLCASLQTGASYNEQFFGPGTRLTVL.

V gene TRBV14 combines with J gene TRBJ1-2; weak D call: TRBD1 (5 bases). Germline V gives CDR1 SGHDN, CDR2 FVKESK. Trimming took 0 bases from V and 7 from J, leaving 12 bases between them. CDR3 length: 14 amino acids. The CDR3 nucleotides read TGTGCCAGCAGCCAAGATCAGGGCTGGAGTGGCTACACCTTC. Encoded protein: CASSQDQGWSGYTF. Together with reference TRBV14 and TRBJ1-2, the CDR3 gives the full variable domain: EAGVTQFPSHSVIEKGQTVTLRCDPISGHDNLYWYRRVMGKEIKFLLHFVKESKQDESGMPNNRFLAERTGGTYSTLKVQPAELEDSGVYFCASSQDQGWSGYTFGSGTRLTVV.

The J gene is TRBJ2-1, the V gene TRBV5-4; TRBD2 aligns across 10 bases. Trimming took 4 bases from V and 10 from J; bases not matched to a gene: 14. Germline V gene data show CDR1 as SGHNT and CDR2 as YYREEE (reference sequence). This CDR3 is built from 16 residues. CDR3 nucleotide sequence: TGTGCCAGCAGCACGACTAGCGGGCTTTTAACGGCCGAGCAGTTCTTC. Its translation is CASSTTSGLLTAEQFF.

The V call is TRBV7-2, the J call TRBJ2-2, with 12 bases fitting TRBD2. Trimming cost V 5 bases and J 7 bases; bases outside gene matches: 5. CDR3 size: 15 residues. Germline assignment: CDR1 SGHTA and CDR2 FQGNSA. CDR3 in DNA: TGTGCCAGCAGCACTCTAGCGGGAGGGGGCGGGGAGCTGTTTTTT. Amino acids: CASSTLAGGGGELFF. The entire variable domain, with the rest obtained from reference TRBV7-2 and TRBJ2-2, is as follows: GAGVSQSPSNKVTEKGKDVELRCDPISGHTALYWYRQSLGQGLEFLIYFQGNSAPDKSGLPSDRFSAERTGGSVSTLTIQRTQQEDSAVYLCASSTLAGGGGELFFGEGSRLTVL.

The CDR3 reads CASFGQGTPYEQYF. The CDR3 region has the DNA TGCGCCAGCTTTGGACAGGGGACCCCCTACGAGCAGTACTTC. The J gene is TRBJ2-7, the V gene TRBV5-1; 9 nucleotides align to TRBD1. This CDR3 has 14 residues. Germline V gene lookup returns CDR1 SGHRS and CDR2 YFSETQ. Germline trimming cut 7 bases from V and 2 bases from J; bases unmatched to any gene: 7. Variable domain in full (rest from reference TRBV5-1 and TRBJ2-7): KAGVTQTPRYLIKTRGQQVTLSCSPISGHRSVSWYQQTPGQGLQFLFEYFSETQRNKGNFPGRFSGRQFSNSRSEMNVSTLELGDSALYLCASFGQGTPYEQYFGPGTRLTVT.